This T cell receptor (beta chain) was captured by sequencing in a study of blood T cell repertoires in COVID-19. Study-wide background: PBMCs, B-cell-depleted T cells, or T cells were the source of the cDNA or gDNA that made up the material.

Generated by immunoSEQ multiplex PCR, the TCRdb table keeps only in-frame clones and is missing some. Of 70,000 to 85,000 clones listed, over 80% are singletons. This CDR3 has 15 amino acids. V was shortened by 4 bases and J by 2 bases, with 13 bases between the two germline ends. Germline CDR1 reads SGHTA; CDR2 reads FQGTGA. The sequence was obtained from a human donor in a cohort sampled during active COVID-19. The rearrangement links TRBV7-3 to TRBJ2-3; D is possibly TRBD2 (7 bases). Sequenced input: peripheral blood. The CDR3 coding sequence is TGTGCCAGCAGCTCCCGGGGGGCTTACACAGATACGCAGTATTTT. Translation: CASSSRGAYTDTQYF. Full variable domain (outside the CDR3, taken from reference TRBV7-3 and TRBJ2-3): GAGVSQTPSNKVTEKGKYVELRCDPISGHTALYWYRQSLGQGPEFLIYFQGTGAADDSGLPNDRFFAVRPEGSVSTLKIQRTERGDSAVYLCASSSRGAYTDTQYFGPGTRLTVL.